This TCR beta chain was profiled in a study of T cells expressing NK-cell markers. Study details: The TCR beta repertoires were obtained from sorted CD3+CD56+NKG2C+, CD3+CD56+NKG2C- and CD3+CD56-NKG2C+ T cells. Seven of the eight sequenced donors were HCMV-seropositive; one was seronegative. Study-level points and caveats: It was still unclear whether expanded NKG2C+ T cell clones were HCMV specific.

TCRdb reanalyzed the 5' RACE reads, giving one entry per CDR3 protein sequence and no DNA. The sample holds around 100,000 distinct CDR3 sequences. Comment on this clonotype: The antigen is undetermined.

Per germline, CDR1 SGHAT and CDR2 FQNNGV. The CDR3 has 12 residues. The sequence was collected from a woman aged 18 to 75 in good health. V is TRBV11-2 and J is TRBJ2-5. The sequenced sample was blood T cells: a sorted CD56 or NKG2C T cell subset, CD4+ or CD8+ T cells, or bulk PBMC T cells (not recorded which). This chain's CDR3 is CASSLTGETQYF. The full variable domain, its missing parts supplied by reference TRBV11-2 and TRBJ2-5, is EAGVAQSPRYKIIEKRQSVAFWCNPISGHATLYWYQQILGQGPKLLIQFQNNGVVDDSQLPKDRFSAERLKGVDSTLKIQPAKLEDSAVYLCASSLTGETQYFGPGTRLLVL.